The T cell receptor (beta chain) under discussion was sequenced for a study of shared T cell receptors in the human thymus. Germline loops: CDR1 MNHEY, CDR2 SVGAGI. Trimming removed 0 bases at V and 3 bases at J, with 12 bases between. There are 15 residues in the CDR3. Some clones are missing from TCRdb's copy, which holds only in-frame ones; the method was immunoSEQ multiplex PCR. The sample records roughly 700,000 clones, around 87% being singletons. The same data also contributed to another study, on human thymus T cells. This second study says: Those donating were healthy Finnish infants in corrective surgery for congenital heart defects. The thymus tissue came from resections taken during corrective heart surgery. Gene usage (both V and J) appeared biased in thymic and blood repertoires. Related work showed strongly overlapping thymic repertoires across unrelated individuals.

The chain is built from TRBV6-5 and TRBJ2-7; D perhaps matches TRBD1 (6 bases). This TCR was recovered from a boy under two years old with a congenital heart defect. Sequencing was performed on thymocytes. CDR3 bases: TGTGCCAGCAGTTACTCCAGGGGAAAAGACTACGAGCAGTACTTC. It is translated as CASSYSRGKDYEQYF.